The TCR beta chain described here comes from a study of human T cells and chemical hapten exposure. About the research overall: How much TCR each sample yielded varied, mostly because pooled library volumes differed slightly. Study conclusions and caveats: DPC sensitization produced no change in TCRs with frequency above 1 in 1000.

This clonotype was seen ten or more times. Its antigen is undetermined. Trimming removed 2 bases at V and 5 bases at J, with 10 bases between. CDR1 SEHNR and CDR2 FQNEAQ come from the germline V gene (reference sequence). This CDR3 is 13 amino acids long. Unique molecular identifiers were attached to individual cDNA molecules within the library. Per the authors' pipeline: A per-sample median of 95,638 TCRs was observed, with a range of about 23,224 to 700,000. In TCRdb, the reads were re-called with MiXCR into one record per CDR3 protein. TCRdb's processing, not the study's, gives the V and J calls here. The data contain more than 100,000 distinct CDR3 sequences, over 7% of them singletons. Whole blood, unfractionated, served as the material for total RNA extraction.

The sample consisted of whole blood. The rearrangement joins TRBV7-9 to TRBJ2-7; D is tentatively TRBD1 or TRBD2 (5 bases each). The sequence was collected from a human donor in good health. Some clones in this sample may be carry-over from other donors' samples. The CDR3 DNA reads TGTGCCAGCAGCTTACCAGGGACGGACGAGCAGTACTTC. The encoded protein is CASSLPGTDEQYF.